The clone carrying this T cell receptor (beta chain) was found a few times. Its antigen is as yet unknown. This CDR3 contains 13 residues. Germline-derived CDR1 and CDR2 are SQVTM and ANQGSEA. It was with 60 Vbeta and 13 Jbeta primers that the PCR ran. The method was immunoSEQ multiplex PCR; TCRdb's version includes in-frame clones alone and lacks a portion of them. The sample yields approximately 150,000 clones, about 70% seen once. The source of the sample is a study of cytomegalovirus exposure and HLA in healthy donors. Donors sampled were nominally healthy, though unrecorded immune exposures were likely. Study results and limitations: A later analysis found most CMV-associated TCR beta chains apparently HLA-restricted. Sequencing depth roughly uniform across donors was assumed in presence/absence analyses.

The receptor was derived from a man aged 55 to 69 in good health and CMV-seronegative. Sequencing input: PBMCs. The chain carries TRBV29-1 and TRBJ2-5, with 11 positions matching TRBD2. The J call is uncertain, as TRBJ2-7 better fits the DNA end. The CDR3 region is CSVQGLAAYEQYF. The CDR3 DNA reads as TGCAGCGTCCAGGGACTAGCGGCCTACGAGCAGTACTTC.